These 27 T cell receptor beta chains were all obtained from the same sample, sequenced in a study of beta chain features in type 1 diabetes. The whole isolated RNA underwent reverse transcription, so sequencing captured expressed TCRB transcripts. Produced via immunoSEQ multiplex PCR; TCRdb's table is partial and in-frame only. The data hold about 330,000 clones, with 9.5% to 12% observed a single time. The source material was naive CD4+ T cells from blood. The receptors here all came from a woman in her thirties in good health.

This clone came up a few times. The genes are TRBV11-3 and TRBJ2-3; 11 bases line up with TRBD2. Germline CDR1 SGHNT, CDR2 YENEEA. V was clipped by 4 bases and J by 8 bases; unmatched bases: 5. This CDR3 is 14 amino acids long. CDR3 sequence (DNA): TGTGCCAGCAGCTCCGGGACTAGCGGCTCTACGCAGTATTTT. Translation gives CASSSGTSGSTQYF.

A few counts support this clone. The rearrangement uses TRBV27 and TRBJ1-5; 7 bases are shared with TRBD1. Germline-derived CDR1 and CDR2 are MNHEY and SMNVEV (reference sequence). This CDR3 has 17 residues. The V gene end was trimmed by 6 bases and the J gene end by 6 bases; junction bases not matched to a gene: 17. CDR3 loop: CASRSYSGQEGGQPQHF. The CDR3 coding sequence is TGTGCCAGCAGATCTTACTCCGGACAGGAAGGGGGTCAGCCCCAGCATTTT.

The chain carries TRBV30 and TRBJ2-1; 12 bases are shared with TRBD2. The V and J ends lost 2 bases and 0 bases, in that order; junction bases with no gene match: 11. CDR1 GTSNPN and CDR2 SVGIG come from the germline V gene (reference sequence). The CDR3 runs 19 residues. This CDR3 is CAWSFRTSGIIRSYNEQFF. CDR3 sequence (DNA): TGTGCCTGGAGTTTCCGGACTAGCGGGATAATACGCTCCTACAATGAGCAGTTCTTC.

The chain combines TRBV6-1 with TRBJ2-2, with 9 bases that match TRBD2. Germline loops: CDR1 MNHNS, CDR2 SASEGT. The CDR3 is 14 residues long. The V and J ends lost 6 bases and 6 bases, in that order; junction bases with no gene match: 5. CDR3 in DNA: TGTGCCAGCAGGCGCGGGAGGGCCGCCGGGGAGCTGTTTTTT. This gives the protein CASRRGRAAGELFF.

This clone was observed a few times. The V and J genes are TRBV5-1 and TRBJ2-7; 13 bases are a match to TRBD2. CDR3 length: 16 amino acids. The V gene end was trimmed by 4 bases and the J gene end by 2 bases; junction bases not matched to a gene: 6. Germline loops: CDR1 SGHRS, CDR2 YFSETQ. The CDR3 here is CASSQGTSGDPYEQYF. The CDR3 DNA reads TGCGCCAGCAGCCAGGGGACTAGCGGGGACCCCTACGAGCAGTACTTC.

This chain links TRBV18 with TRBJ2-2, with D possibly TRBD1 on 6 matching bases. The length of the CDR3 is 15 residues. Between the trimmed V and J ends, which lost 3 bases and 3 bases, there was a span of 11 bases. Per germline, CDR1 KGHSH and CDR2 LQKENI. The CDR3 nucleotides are TGTGCCAGCTCACCGAGGGGGACCGACACCGGGGAGCTGTTTTTT. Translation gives CASSPRGTDTGELFF. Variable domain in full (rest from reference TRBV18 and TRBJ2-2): NAGVMQNPRHLVRRRGQEARLRCSPMKGHSHVYWYRQLPEEGLKFMVYLQKENIIDESGMPKERFSAEFPKEGPSILRIQQVVRGDSAAYFCASSPRGTDTGELFFGEGSRLTVL.

The CDR3 sequence: CASSLRLGEFNEQFF. For the CDR3, the DNA is TGTGCCAGCAGCCTCCGCCTTGGGGAGTTCAATGAGCAGTTCTTC. The chain combines TRBV7-2 with TRBJ2-1; maybe TRBD2 (5 bases). V was shortened by 5 bases and J by 6 bases, with 17 bases between the two germline ends. Germline V CDR1 and CDR2: SGHTA, FQGNSA. This CDR3 has 15 residues. The full variable domain, rest sourced from reference TRBV7-2 and TRBJ2-1, is GAGVSQSPSNKVTEKGKDVELRCDPISGHTALYWYRQSLGQGLEFLIYFQGNSAPDKSGLPSDRFSAERTGGSVSTLTIQRTQQEDSAVYLCASSLRLGEFNEQFFGPGTRLTVL.

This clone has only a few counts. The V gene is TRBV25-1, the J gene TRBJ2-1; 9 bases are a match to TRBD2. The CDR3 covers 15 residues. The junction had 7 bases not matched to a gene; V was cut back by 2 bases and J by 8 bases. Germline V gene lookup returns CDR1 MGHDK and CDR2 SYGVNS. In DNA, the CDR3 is TGTGCCAGCAGTGAAATAGCGGGAGCACGCGATGAGCAGTTCTTC. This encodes CASSEIAGARDEQFF.

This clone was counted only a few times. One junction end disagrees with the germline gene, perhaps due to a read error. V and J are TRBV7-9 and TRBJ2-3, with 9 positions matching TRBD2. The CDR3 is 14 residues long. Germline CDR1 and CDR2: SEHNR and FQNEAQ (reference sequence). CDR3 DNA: TGTGCCAGCAGCGTAGCGGGAGACACAGATACGCAGTATTTT. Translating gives CASSVAGDTDTQYF. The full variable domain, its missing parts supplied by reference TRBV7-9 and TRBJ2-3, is DTGVSQNPRHKITKRGQNVTFRCDPISEHNRLYWYRQTLGQGPEFLTYFQNEAQLEKSRLLSDRFSAERPKGSFSTLEIQRTEQGDSAMYLCASSVAGDTDTQYFGPGTRLTVL.

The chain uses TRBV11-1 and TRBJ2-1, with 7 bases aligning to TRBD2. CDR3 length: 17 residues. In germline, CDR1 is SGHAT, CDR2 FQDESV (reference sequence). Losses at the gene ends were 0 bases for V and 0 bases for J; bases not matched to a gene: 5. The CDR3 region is CASSLAGEGGSYNEQFF. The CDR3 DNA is TGTGCCAGCAGCTTAGCGGGGGAGGGTGGCTCCTACAATGAGCAGTTCTTC.

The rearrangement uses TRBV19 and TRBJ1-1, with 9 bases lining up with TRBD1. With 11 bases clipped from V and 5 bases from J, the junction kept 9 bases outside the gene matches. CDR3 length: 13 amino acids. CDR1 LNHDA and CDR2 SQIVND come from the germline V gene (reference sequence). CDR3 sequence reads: CAASDRGWTEAFF. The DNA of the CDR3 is TGTGCCGCGTCGGACAGGGGTTGGACTGAAGCTTTCTTT. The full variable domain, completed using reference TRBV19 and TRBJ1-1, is DGGITQSPKYLFRKEGQNVTLSCEQNLNHDAMYWYRQDPGQGLRLIYYSQIVNDFQKGDIAEGYSVSREKKESFPLTVTSAQKNPTAFYLCAASDRGWTEAFFGQGTRLTVV.

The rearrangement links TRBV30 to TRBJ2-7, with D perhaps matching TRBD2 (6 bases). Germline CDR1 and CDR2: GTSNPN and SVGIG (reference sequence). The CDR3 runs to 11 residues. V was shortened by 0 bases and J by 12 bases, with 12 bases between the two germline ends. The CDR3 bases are TGTGCCTGGAGTGTAAGCGGGCAGATGTACTTC. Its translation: CAWSVSGQMYF.

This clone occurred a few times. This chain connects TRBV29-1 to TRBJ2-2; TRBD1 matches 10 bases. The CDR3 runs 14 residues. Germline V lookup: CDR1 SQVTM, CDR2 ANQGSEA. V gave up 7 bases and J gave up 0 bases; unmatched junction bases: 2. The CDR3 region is CSAGTGANTGELFF. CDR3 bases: TGCAGCGCAGGGACAGGGGCGAACACCGGGGAGCTGTTTTTT.

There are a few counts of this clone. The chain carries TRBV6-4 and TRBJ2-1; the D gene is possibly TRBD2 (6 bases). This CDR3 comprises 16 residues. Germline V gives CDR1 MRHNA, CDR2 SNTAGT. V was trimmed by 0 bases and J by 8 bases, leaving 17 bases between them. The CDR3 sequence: CASSDSGTGPLDEQFF. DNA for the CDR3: TGTGCCAGCAGTGACTCCGGGACTGGACCTCTCGATGAGCAGTTCTTC.

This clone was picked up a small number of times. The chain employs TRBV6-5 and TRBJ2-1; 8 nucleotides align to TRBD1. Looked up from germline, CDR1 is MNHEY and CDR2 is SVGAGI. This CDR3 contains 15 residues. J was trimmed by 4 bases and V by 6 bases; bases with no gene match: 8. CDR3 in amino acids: CASRPDRGGYNEQFF. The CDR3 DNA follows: TGTGCCAGCAGACCCGACAGGGGTGGTTACAATGAGCAGTTCTTC.

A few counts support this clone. The CDR3 region has the DNA TGTGCCAGCTCACCACCCGGAACAGCCCATACCTACGAGCAGTACTTC. Amino acid sequence: CASSPPGTAHTYEQYF. The chain has TRBV18 and TRBJ2-7; no clear D gene. V was trimmed by 0 bases and J by 2 bases, leaving 14 bases between them. The CDR3 loop spans 16 amino acids. Germline values: CDR1 KGHSH, CDR2 LQKENI. The whole variable domain, filled in from reference TRBV18 and TRBJ2-7, reads NAGVMQNPRHLVRRRGQEARLRCSPMKGHSHVYWYRQLPEEGLKFMVYLQKENIIDESGMPKERFSAEFPKEGPSILRIQQVVRGDSAAYFCASSPPGTAHTYEQYFGPGTRLTVT.

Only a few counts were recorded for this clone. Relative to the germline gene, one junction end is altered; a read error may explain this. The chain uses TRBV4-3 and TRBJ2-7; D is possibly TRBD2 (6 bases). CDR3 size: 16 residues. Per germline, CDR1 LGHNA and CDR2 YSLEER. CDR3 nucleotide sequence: TGCGCCAGCAGCCATCCTGGAGGGAGGACACCGTACGTGCAGTACTTC. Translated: CASSHPGGRTPYVQYF.

CDR3 DNA sequence: TGTGCCAGCAGCCTCGCTAGCGGGGGTATTAACACCGGGGAGCTGTTTTTT. Protein product: CASSLASGGINTGELFF. The chain couples TRBV7-3 to TRBJ2-2; 10 positions match TRBD2. This CDR3 has 17 amino acids. Germline assignment: CDR1 SGHTA and CDR2 FQGTGA. The J segment lost 2 bases and the V segment lost 5 bases, leaving 8 bases of the junction unmatched. Based on the CDR3 plus reference TRBV7-3 and TRBJ2-2, the full variable domain is GAGVSQTPSNKVTEKGKYVELRCDPISGHTALYWYRQSLGQGPEFLIYFQGTGAADDSGLPNDRFFAVRPEGSVSTLKIQRTERGDSAVYLCASSLASGGINTGELFFGEGSRLTVL.

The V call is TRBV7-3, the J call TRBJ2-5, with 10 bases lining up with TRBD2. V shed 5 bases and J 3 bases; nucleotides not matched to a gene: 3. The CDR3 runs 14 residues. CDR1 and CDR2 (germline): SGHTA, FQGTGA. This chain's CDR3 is CASSITSGKETQYF. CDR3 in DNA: TGTGCCAGCAGCATCACTAGCGGGAAAGAGACCCAGTACTTC.

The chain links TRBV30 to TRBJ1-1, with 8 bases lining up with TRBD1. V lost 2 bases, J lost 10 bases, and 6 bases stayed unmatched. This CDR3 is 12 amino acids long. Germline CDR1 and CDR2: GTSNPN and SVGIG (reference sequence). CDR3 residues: CAWSPGRGRAFF. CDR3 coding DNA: TGTGCCTGGAGTCCGGGCAGGGGGCGAGCTTTCTTT.

The CDR3, as DNA: TGTGCCAGTACCCCGACAGGGCTGAGTCGGGATACGCAGTATTTT. Its protein is CASTPTGLSRDTQYF. The V gene is TRBV19, the J gene TRBJ2-3, with 7 bases aligning to TRBD1. The CDR3 loop spans 15 amino acids. V shed 7 bases and J 6 bases; nucleotides not matched to a gene: 13. Germline V gene data show CDR1 as LNHDA and CDR2 as SQIVND (reference sequence). The full variable domain, in which reference TRBV19 and TRBJ2-3 provide the parts outside the CDR3, is DGGITQSPKYLFRKEGQNVTLSCEQNLNHDAMYWYRQDPGQGLRLIYYSQIVNDFQKGDIAEGYSVSREKKESFPLTVTSAQKNPTAFYLCASTPTGLSRDTQYFGPGTRLTVL.

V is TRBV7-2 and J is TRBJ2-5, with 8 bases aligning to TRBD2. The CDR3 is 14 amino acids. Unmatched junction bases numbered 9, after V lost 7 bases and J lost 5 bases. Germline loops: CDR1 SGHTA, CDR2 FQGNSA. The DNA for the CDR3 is TGTGCCAGCAAACCGGGAGGGGCGAAGGAGACCCAGTACTTC. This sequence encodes CASKPGGAKETQYF.

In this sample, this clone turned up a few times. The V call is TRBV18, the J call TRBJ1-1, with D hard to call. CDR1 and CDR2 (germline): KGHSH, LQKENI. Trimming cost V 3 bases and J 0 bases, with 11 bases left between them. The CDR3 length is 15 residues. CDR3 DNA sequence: TGTGCCAGCTCACCGCCGACACCTATGAACACTGAAGCTTTCTTT. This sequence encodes CASSPPTPMNTEAFF.

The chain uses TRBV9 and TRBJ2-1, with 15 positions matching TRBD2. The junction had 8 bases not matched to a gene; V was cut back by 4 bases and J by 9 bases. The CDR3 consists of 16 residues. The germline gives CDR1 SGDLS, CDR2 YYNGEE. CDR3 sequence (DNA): TGTGCCAGCAGCCCTTGGACTAGCGGGAGGGCCAGTGAGCAGTTCTTC. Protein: CASSPWTSGRASEQFF.

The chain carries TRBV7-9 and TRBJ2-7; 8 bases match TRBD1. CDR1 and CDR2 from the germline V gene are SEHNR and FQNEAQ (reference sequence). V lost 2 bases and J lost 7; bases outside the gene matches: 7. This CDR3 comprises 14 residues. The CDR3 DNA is TGTGCCAGCAGCTTAAGACAGGGGATAGGGGAGCAGTACTTC. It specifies CASSLRQGIGEQYF.

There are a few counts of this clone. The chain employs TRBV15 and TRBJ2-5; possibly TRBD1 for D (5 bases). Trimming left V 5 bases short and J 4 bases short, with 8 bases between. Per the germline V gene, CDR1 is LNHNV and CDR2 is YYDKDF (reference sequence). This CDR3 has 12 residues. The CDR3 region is CATSRTTETQYF. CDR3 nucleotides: TGTGCCACCAGCCGGACAACAGAGACCCAGTACTTC.

The CDR3: CASSLVGGIDQPQHF. The CDR3 DNA is TGTGCCAGCAGCTTAGTAGGGGGTATTGATCAGCCCCAGCATTTT. The chain has TRBV7-2 and TRBJ1-5, with a weak D call TRBD1 (6 bases). V lost 1 base and J 5 bases, leaving 12 bases between the germline ends. In germline, CDR1 is SGHTA, CDR2 FQGNSA. The CDR3 consists of 15 residues. Using reference TRBV7-2 and TRBJ1-5 for the parts outside the CDR3, the full variable domain is GAGVSQSPSNKVTEKGKDVELRCDPISGHTALYWYRQSLGQGLEFLIYFQGNSAPDKSGLPSDRFSAERTGGSVSTLTIQRTQQEDSAVYLCASSLVGGIDQPQHFGDGTRLSIL.